The present T cell receptor beta chain was sequenced within a study of T cell responses to AZD1222 COVID-19 vaccine. TCRdb keeps only in-frame clones here, not all; method: immunoSEQ multiplex PCR. The sample carries 75,000 to 90,000 clones, roughly 85% recorded once. Sequenced here: peripheral blood, sampled on day 0 of AZD1222 vaccination. This TCR came from an adult in good health.

For the CDR3, the DNA is TGTGCCAGCAGTTTAGGGCAGCCTCTGGGGAATTCACCCCTCCACTTT. Translated, it gives CASSLGQPLGNSPLHF. This sequence joins TRBV28 and TRBJ1-6; D uncertain. Germline values: CDR1 MDHEN, CDR2 SYDVKM. The V gene lost 2 bases and the J gene lost 7 bases, with 15 bases spanning the gap. CDR3 length: 16 amino acids. Variable domain in full (rest from reference TRBV28 and TRBJ1-6): DVKVTQSSRYLVKRTGEKVFLECVQDMDHENMFWYRQDPGLGLRLIYFSYDVKMKEKGDIPEGYSVSREKKERFSLILESASTNQTSMYLCASSLGQPLGNSPLHFGNGTRLTVT.